This T cell receptor beta chain was retrieved from a study of CD8 T cells in Susac syndrome. Germline V CDR1 and CDR2: MDHEN, SYDVKM. The CDR3 is made up of 18 amino acids. Trimming cost V 5 bases and J 3 bases; bases outside gene matches: 16. RNA amounts of roughly 0.45 to 1 ug underwent reverse transcription with random hexamers. TCRdb recomputed calls from the immunoSEQ multiplex PCR reads with MiXCR, one row per CDR3 protein. This sample carries about 140,000 distinct CDR3 sequences, approximately 95% of them seen once, and the ten largest clones take 0.11%. The authors carried out high-throughput sequencing of TCR beta. They applied it to CD8+ and CD4+ T cells obtained from blood. Study-wide results and limits: Acknowledgment was made by the study that its TCR sequencing and HLA analysis involved a relatively small number of individuals.

As to this clonotype: The target antigen is unknown.

This chain connects TRBV28 to TRBJ1-5; 7 bases line up with TRBD1. The sequence was obtained from a human donor with multiple sclerosis. The sequenced sample consisted of CD4+ T cells from PBMCs. The DNA of the CDR3 is TGTGCCAGCAGTACCAGCCGCTCCGGGACAGCAAACAATCAGCCCCAGCATTTT. It translates to CASSTSRSGTANNQPQHF.